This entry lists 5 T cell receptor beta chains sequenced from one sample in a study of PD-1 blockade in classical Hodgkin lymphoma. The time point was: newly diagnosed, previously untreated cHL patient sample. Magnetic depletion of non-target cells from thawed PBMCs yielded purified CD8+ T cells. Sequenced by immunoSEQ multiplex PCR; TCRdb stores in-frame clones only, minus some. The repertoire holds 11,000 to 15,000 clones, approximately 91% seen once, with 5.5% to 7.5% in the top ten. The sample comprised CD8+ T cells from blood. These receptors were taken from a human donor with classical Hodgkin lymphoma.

CDR3 in DNA: TGTGCCAGTAGTACCCCGGGCCTCCAGACCTCTGGTGAGCAGTTCTTC. As protein: CASSTPGLQTSGEQFF. This chain links TRBV19 with TRBJ2-1; D remains ambiguous. CDR3 length: 16 residues. CDR1 is LNHDA and CDR2 is SQIVND in the germline V gene (reference sequence). The germline V and J ends were trimmed by 4 bases and 9 bases, with 22 bases remaining between them.

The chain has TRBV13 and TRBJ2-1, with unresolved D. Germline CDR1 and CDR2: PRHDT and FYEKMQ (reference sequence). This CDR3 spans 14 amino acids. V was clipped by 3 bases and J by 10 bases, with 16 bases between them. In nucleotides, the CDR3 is TGTGCCAGCAGCTTTGCGGAAACCTACCAGGAGCAGTTCTTC. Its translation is CASSFAETYQEQFF.

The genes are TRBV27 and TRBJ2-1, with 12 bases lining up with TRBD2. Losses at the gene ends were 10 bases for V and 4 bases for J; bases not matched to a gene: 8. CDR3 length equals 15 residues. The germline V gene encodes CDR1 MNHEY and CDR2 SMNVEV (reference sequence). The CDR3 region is CAIGLAGTIYNEQFF. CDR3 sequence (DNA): TGTGCCATCGGACTAGCGGGGACCATTTACAATGAGCAGTTCTTC.

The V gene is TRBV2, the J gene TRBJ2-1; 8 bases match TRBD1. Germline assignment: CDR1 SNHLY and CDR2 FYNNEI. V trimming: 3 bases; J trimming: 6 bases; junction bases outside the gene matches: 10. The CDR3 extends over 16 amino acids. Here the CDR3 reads CASSDPVRGRSNEQFF. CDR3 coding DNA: TGTGCCAGCAGTGATCCCGTCAGGGGGCGAAGCAATGAGCAGTTCTTC.

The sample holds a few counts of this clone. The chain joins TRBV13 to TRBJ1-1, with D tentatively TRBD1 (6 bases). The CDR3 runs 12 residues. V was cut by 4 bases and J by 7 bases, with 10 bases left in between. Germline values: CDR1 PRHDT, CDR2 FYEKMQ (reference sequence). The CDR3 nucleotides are TGTGCCAGCAGCTCTGCAGGGGTTGAAGCTTTCTTT. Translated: CASSSAGVEAFF.